The 14 T cell receptor beta chains in this list originate from one sample, sequenced in a study of T cell responses to AZD1222 COVID-19 vaccine (dated by TCRdb to the early 2020s). The library was made by the immunoSEQ multiplex PCR assay. Sourced from immuneACCESS, this table was stored by TCRdb with only in-frame sequences that have V and J called. A share of the clones is absent; for the studies checked, an unresolved V gene accounts for under half, and the remainder has no known explanation. The sample yields tens of thousands of clones; roughly 90% were counted once. Of the sample, around 2.8% falls within the top ten clones. The time point label for this specimen denotes: baseline before first vaccination. The source was peripheral blood, collected on day 0 of AZD1222 vaccination. Receptor source: an adult in good health.

The V call is TRBV29-1, the J call TRBJ2-1, with 8 positions matching TRBD2. Germline lookup yields CDR1 SQVTM and CDR2 ANQGSEA. The CDR3 extends over 15 amino acids. V gave up 4 bases and J gave up 7 bases; unmatched junction bases: 12. The chain's CDR3 is CSVGRWRGAGNEQFF. The CDR3 coding sequence is TGCAGCGTTGGACGATGGCGGGGGGCTGGAAATGAGCAGTTCTTC.

A word on this clone: The junction and the germline gene differ at one end; a read error may be behind it. The chain couples TRBV6-6 to TRBJ2-7; TRBD1 aligns across 10 bases. The CDR3 runs 12 residues. CDR1 is MNHNY and CDR2 is SVGAGI in the germline V gene (reference sequence). CDR3 sequence: CASGHGTGEKDF. CDR3 coding DNA: TGTGCCAGCGGGCACGGGACAGGGGAAAAAGACTTC.

The chain employs TRBV5-1 and TRBJ2-7; possibly TRBD2 for D (6 bases). There are 14 residues in the CDR3. Germline lookup yields CDR1 SGHRS and CDR2 YFSETQ. Between the trimmed V and J ends, which lost 4 bases and 4 bases, there was a span of 15 bases. The CDR3 region is CASSQEGMGYEQYF. The CDR3 nucleotides read TGCGCCAGCAGCCAGGAGGGGATGGGTTACGAGCAGTACTTC.

The V gene is TRBV5-5, the J gene TRBJ2-7; no clear D. Germline V gives CDR1 SGHKS, CDR2 YYEKEE (reference sequence). This CDR3 region has 12 residues. Trimming removed 4 bases from V and 2 bases from J, with 7 bases in between. CDR3 region: CASSPRAYEQYF. The CDR3 DNA sequence: TGTGCCAGCAGCCCTCGCGCCTACGAGCAGTACTTC.

The chain couples TRBV12-3 or TRBV12-4 to TRBJ2-1; tentative D call: TRBD1 (5 bases). The CDR3 consists of 13 residues. V was cut by 6 bases and J by 3 bases, with 9 bases left in between. CDR3 loop: CASRVTDYNEQFF. The CDR3 DNA follows: TGTGCCAGCAGGGTGACAGACTACAATGAGCAGTTCTTC.

This sequence joins TRBV18 and TRBJ2-7; 7 positions agree with TRBD2. Germline CDR1 KGHSH, CDR2 LQKENI. There are 14 residues in the CDR3. Trimming at V came to 3 bases and at J to 4 bases, leaving 6 bases not matched to a gene. CDR3 sequence reads: CASSPGGPEYEQYF. CDR3 nucleotides: TGTGCCAGCTCACCGGGAGGGCCCGAATACGAGCAGTACTTC.

This clone appeared once. The sample holds other DNA sequences that translate to the same CDR3. The gene calls are TRBV6-5 and TRBJ2-2, with D unclear. This CDR3 has 13 residues. Germline assignment: CDR1 MNHEY and CDR2 SVGAGI. V was trimmed by 6 bases and J by 2 bases, leaving 7 bases between them. The CDR3 region has the DNA TGTGCCAGCAGGGACGGAAACACCGGGGAGCTGTTTTTT. It translates to CASRDGNTGELFF.

This rearrangement joins TRBV30 to TRBJ1-1; perhaps TRBD1 as D (6 bases). Trimming took off 3 bases at V and 4 bases at J, with 9 bases between the two ends. CDR1 is GTSNPN, CDR2 SVGIG, per germline (reference sequence). This CDR3 spans 12 amino acids. CDR3 sequence (DNA): TGTGCCTGGAGACTACAGGGCACTGAAGCTTTCTTT. Amino acids: CAWRLQGTEAFF.

As for this clone: A junction end diverges from the germline sequence, so it may reflect a read error. The chain employs TRBV29-1 and TRBJ2-7; the match to TRBD1 covers 10 bases. Germline V gene data show CDR1 as SQVTM and CDR2 as ANQGSEA. This CDR3 is 13 amino acids long. CDR3 DNA sequence: TGCAGCGCCGGACAGGGGGGCTCCAACGAGCAGTACTTC. As protein: CSAGQGGSNEQYF.

The chain is built from TRBV27 and TRBJ2-7, with 7 bases aligning to TRBD1. Germline assignment: CDR1 MNHEY and CDR2 SMNVEV (reference sequence). V trimming: 1 base; J trimming: 3 bases; junction bases outside the gene matches: 3. The CDR3 consists of 14 residues. As DNA, the CDR3 is TGTGCCAGCAGTTTATGGGACAGCCACTACGAGCAGTACTTC. This gives the protein CASSLWDSHYEQYF.

A few counts support this clone. The rearrangement links TRBV6-5 to TRBJ2-7; 8 bases fit TRBD1. The germline gives CDR1 MNHEY, CDR2 SVGAGI. V dropped 0 bases and J dropped 3; count of bases not matched to a gene: 7. The CDR3 totals 16 residues. CDR3 bases: TGTGCCAGCAGTTACTCGCACAGGGGGAGAAGCTACGAGCAGTACTTC. Its protein product is CASSYSHRGRSYEQYF.

V gene TRBV7-6 combines with J gene TRBJ2-7; D may be TRBD1 (6 bases). CDR1 is SGHVS, CDR2 FNYEAQ, per germline. The CDR3 runs 13 residues. V lost 5 bases and J 3 bases, leaving 11 bases between the germline ends. This CDR3 is CASSTRQDYEQYF. The CDR3, as DNA: TGTGCCAGCAGCACCCGACAGGACTACGAGCAGTACTTC.

In its sample, this clone is medium-sized. This chain joins TRBV20-1 and TRBJ2-3; TRBD1 might be the D (6 bases). V lost 3 bases to trimming and J lost 0 bases, with 13 bases between them. The CDR3 is 15 amino acids. The germline V gene encodes CDR1 DFQATT and CDR2 SNEGSKA (reference sequence). The CDR3 is CSASLWGLSTDTQYF. CDR3 bases: TGCAGTGCTAGTCTTTGGGGGCTGAGCACAGATACGCAGTATTTT.

V is TRBV15 and J is TRBJ2-1, with D tentatively TRBD1 (6 bases). V was shortened by 0 bases and J by 7 bases, with 7 bases between the two germline ends. The germline CDR1 and CDR2 sequences are LNHNV and YYDKDF (reference sequence). The CDR3 totals 13 residues. The CDR3 loop is CATSRDQGNEQFF. DNA of the CDR3: TGTGCCACCAGCAGAGATCAGGGGAATGAGCAGTTCTTC.